Below, 17 T cell receptor beta chains from the same sample are listed, as sequenced in a study of cytomegalovirus exposure and HLA in healthy donors. 60 Vbeta and 13 Jbeta primers were used in PCR. Produced via immunoSEQ multiplex PCR; TCRdb's table is partial and in-frame only. This sample carries 240,000 or so clones, about 80% of them seen once, and the ten largest clones take 5.4%. Sequencing input: PBMCs. The receptors here all came from a woman between 35 and 50 years old in good health and CMV-seropositive.

As regards this clone: This same CDR3 is encoded by further DNA sequences in the sample. This rearrangement joins TRBV9 to TRBJ2-7, with D possibly being TRBD1 (5 bases). CDR1 is SGDLS and CDR2 is YYNGEE in the germline V gene. V was cut by 0 bases and J by 2 bases, with 9 bases left in between. The length of the CDR3 is 14 residues. In DNA, the CDR3 is TGTGCCAGCAGCGTAGGGGGCAGAACCTACGAGCAGTACTTC. This codes for CASSVGGRTYEQYF.

V is TRBV30 and J is TRBJ1-6; D perhaps matches TRBD1 (6 bases). The length of the CDR3 is 19 residues. The germline V and J ends were trimmed by 2 bases and 4 bases, with 24 bases remaining between them. Germline values: CDR1 GTSNPN, CDR2 SVGIG (reference sequence). CDR3 amino acids: CAWSTQLAYRDTYNSPLHF. CDR3 nucleotide sequence: TGTGCCTGGAGTACCCAGCTCGCGTACCGGGACACTTATAATTCACCCCTCCACTTT.

Worth noting for this clone: The same CDR3 is also encoded by other DNA sequences in this sample. The chain couples TRBV30 to TRBJ2-1; D call uncertain. V was pared by 3 bases and J by 2 bases, with 2 bases between. CDR1 GTSNPN and CDR2 SVGIG come from the germline V gene (reference sequence). The length of the CDR3 is 11 residues. The CDR3 loop is CAWSAYNEQFF. CDR3 nucleotides: TGTGCCTGGAGCGCCTACAATGAGCAGTTCTTC. Filled out from reference TRBV30 and TRBJ2-1, the complete variable domain reads SQTIHQWPATLVQPVGSPLSLECTVEGTSNPNLYWYRQAAGRGLQLLFYSVGIGQISSEVPQNLSASRPQDRQFILSSKKLLLSDSGFYLCAWSAYNEQFFGPGTRLTVL.

Regarding this clone: At the DNA level, this CDR3 is encoded by other sequences in the same sample as well. The rearrangement joins TRBV7-9 to TRBJ1-1; no clear D gene. Germline-derived CDR1 and CDR2 are SEHNR and FQNEAQ (reference sequence). CDR3 length: 11 residues. Trimming stripped 6 bases from V and 2 bases from J, with 4 bases between. CDR3 loop: CASSRNTEAFF. CDR3 DNA: TGTGCCAGCAGTCGTAACACTGAAGCTTTCTTT.

The rearrangement links TRBV6-5 to TRBJ1-1; perhaps TRBD1 as D (5 bases). Looked up from germline, CDR1 is MNHEY and CDR2 is SVGAGI. Trimming pared 6 bases from V and 8 bases from J, leaving 13 bases between. The CDR3 has 12 amino acids. As DNA, the CDR3 is TGTGCCAGCAGCCCATTAGACAGCGAAGCTTTCTTT. Residues: CASSPLDSEAFF.

This chain links TRBV7-3 with TRBJ2-1, with TRBD2 matching 8 bases. This CDR3 contains 14 residues. J was trimmed by 6 bases and V by 2 bases; bases with no gene match: 3. CDR1 is SGHTA, CDR2 FQGTGA, per germline. The CDR3 sequence is CASSLGLAGNEQFF. The CDR3 DNA sequence: TGTGCCAGCAGCTTAGGGCTAGCGGGCAATGAGCAGTTCTTC. Variable domain in full (rest from reference TRBV7-3 and TRBJ2-1): GAGVSQTPSNKVTEKGKYVELRCDPISGHTALYWYRQSLGQGPEFLIYFQGTGAADDSGLPNDRFFAVRPEGSVSTLKIQRTERGDSAVYLCASSLGLAGNEQFFGPGTRLTVL.

This chain connects TRBV4-1 to TRBJ1-4, with 10 bases aligning to TRBD1. With V trimmed by 1 base and J by 3 bases, 11 bases remained unmatched. Germline V gene sequence: CDR1 MGHRA, CDR2 YSYEKL. CDR3 length: 19 residues. The CDR3: CASSQGRQGARSANEKLFF. The CDR3 nucleotides read TGCGCCAGCAGCCAAGGTCGACAGGGGGCGCGATCGGCTAATGAAAAACTGTTTTTT.

The gene calls are TRBV30 and TRBJ1-1, with 7 bases matching TRBD1. The CDR3 consists of 16 residues. Unmatched junction bases numbered 13, after V lost 5 bases and J lost 1 base. Germline loops: CDR1 GTSNPN, CDR2 SVGIG (reference sequence). Here the CDR3 reads CAWGTFRAGGNTEAFF. CDR3 DNA sequence: TGTGCCTGGGGAACTTTCAGAGCAGGGGGGAACACTGAAGCTTTCTTT.

The chain combines TRBV30 with TRBJ1-2; TRBD1 matches 9 bases. CDR3 length equals 13 residues. The J segment lost 7 bases and the V segment lost 1 base, leaving 4 bases of the junction unmatched. Per germline, CDR1 GTSNPN and CDR2 SVGIG (reference sequence). DNA for the CDR3: TGTGCCTGGAGTGGACAGGGGGTCGGTGGCTACACCTTC. Its protein is CAWSGQGVGGYTF.

This chain joins TRBV19 and TRBJ2-7, with D possibly TRBD1 on 6 matching bases. CDR1 is LNHDA, CDR2 SQIVND, per germline (reference sequence). The CDR3 loop spans 18 amino acids. V was shortened by 5 bases and J by 3 bases, with 26 bases between the two germline ends. In DNA form, the CDR3 reads TGTGCCAGTAGTGCATCGCTTCTTACAGGGCGATCCAGCTACGAGCAGTACTTC. It yields the protein CASSASLLTGRSSYEQYF.

In this sample, this clone turned up once. This chain uses TRBV9 with TRBJ2-7; D possibly corresponds to TRBD2 (6 bases). Germline V gene sequence: CDR1 SGDLS, CDR2 YYNGEE. The CDR3 is made up of 16 amino acids. Trimming shortened V by 5 bases and J by 3 bases, and 21 bases separated the two germline ends. CDR3 in amino acids: CASRGNRTKGNYEQYF. CDR3 in DNA: TGTGCCAGCAGAGGAAACCGGACTAAAGGGAACTACGAGCAGTACTTC.

This chain connects TRBV6-1 to TRBJ2-2, with D perhaps TRBD2 (6 bases). CDR3 length equals 17 residues. CDR1 is MNHNS and CDR2 is SASEGT in the germline V gene. V was pared by 1 base and J by 4 bases, with 16 bases between. CDR3 DNA sequence: TGTGCCAGCAGTGAAGGGGCCGGCGGGGTTTTCACCGGGGAGCTGTTTTTT. It specifies CASSEGAGGVFTGELFF.

The genes are TRBV12-5 and TRBJ1-1; D unclear. CDR3 length: 15 residues. Germline assignment: CDR1 LGHNT and CDR2 FRNRAP. The V gene lost 7 bases and the J gene lost 6 bases, with 21 bases spanning the gap. In DNA, the CDR3 is TGTGCTAGTGCCCTCTTGGACCTAGCGGCGGCTGAAGCTTTCTTT. Translated, it gives CASALLDLAAAEAFF. The full variable domain, rest sourced from reference TRBV12-5 and TRBJ1-1, is DARVTQTPRHKVTEMGQEVTMRCQPILGHNTVFWYRQTMMQGLELLAYFRNRAPLDDSGMPKDRFSAEMPDATLATLKIQPSEPRDSAVYFCASALLDLAAAEAFFGQGTRLTVV.

This chain connects TRBV7-2 to TRBJ1-1; 10 bases are a match to TRBD1. Germline CDR1 is SGHTA and CDR2 is FQGNSA. The V and J ends lost 5 bases and 1 base, in that order; junction bases with no gene match: 7. The CDR3 spans 16 residues. The CDR3 DNA is TGTGCCAGCAGCCGACAGGGGGCGTTTGGGAACACTGAAGCTTTCTTT. Translating gives CASSRQGAFGNTEAFF. Complete variable domain (other parts from reference TRBV7-2 and TRBJ1-1): GAGVSQSPSNKVTEKGKDVELRCDPISGHTALYWYRQSLGQGLEFLIYFQGNSAPDKSGLPSDRFSAERTGGSVSTLTIQRTQQEDSAVYLCASSRQGAFGNTEAFFGQGTRLTVV.

In this sample, this clone turned up a few times. The CDR3 spells CASTSVGGNYEQYF. CDR3 in DNA: TGTGCCAGCACCTCTGTGGGGGGTAATTACGAGCAGTACTTC. The chain uses TRBV7-2 and TRBJ2-7, with a possible D match to TRBD2 (6 bases). The CDR3 runs to 14 residues. Looked up from germline, CDR1 is SGHTA and CDR2 is FQGNSA. Between the trimmed V and J ends, which lost 7 bases and 4 bases, there was a span of 17 bases.

The chain is built from TRBV11-1 and TRBJ1-2; TRBD1 might be the D (5 bases). The CDR3 sequence is 16 residues long. Germline V gene lookup returns CDR1 SGHAT and CDR2 FQDESV (reference sequence). The V end lost 8 bases, the J end lost 6 bases, and 25 bases lay between the germline ends. The chain's CDR3 is CASAPQARRDLHGYTF. The CDR3 bases are TGTGCCAGCGCCCCCCAGGCAAGGAGGGACCTGCATGGCTACACCTTC.

The gene calls are TRBV11-1 and TRBJ1-1; D may be TRBD1 (6 bases). V lost 0 bases and J 1 base, leaving 12 bases between the germline ends. Looked up from germline, CDR1 is SGHAT and CDR2 is FQDESV (reference sequence). The CDR3 runs to 16 residues. CDR3 sequence: CASSLAFQGSNTEAFF. The CDR3 nucleotides read TGTGCCAGCAGCTTAGCGTTTCAGGGGTCGAACACTGAAGCTTTCTTT.